These 11 T cell receptor beta chains share one sample of origin, sequenced in a study of T cells expressing NK-cell markers. TCRdb re-called the 5' RACE reads and gives one entry per CDR3 protein, without DNA. The sample table includes about 540,000 distinct CDR3 sequences. Sequenced: blood T cells: a sorted CD56 or NKG2C T cell subset, CD4+ or CD8+ T cells, or bulk PBMC T cells (not recorded which). These receptors originate from a man aged 18-30 years in good health.

V is TRBV7-2 and J is TRBJ2-7; TCRdb gives TRBD1 as the D gene, but with no DNA this cannot be confirmed. Germline V gene sequence: CDR1 SGHTA, CDR2 FQGNSA. The CDR3 has 14 amino acids. This CDR3 is CASSGGQSYYEQYF.

The chain links TRBV2 to TRBJ2-3; TCRdb's D call of TRBD2 is untestable without DNA. CDR1 and CDR2 from the germline V gene are SNHLY and FYNNEI. The CDR3 extends over 16 amino acids. CDR3 region: CASTGGRKIRGDTQYF. Looking up the rest from reference TRBV2 and TRBJ2-3 gives the full variable domain: EPEVTQTPSHQVTQMGQEVILRCVPISNHLYFYWYRQILGQKVEFLVSFYNNEISEKSEIFDDQFSVERPDGSNFTLKIRSTKLEDSAMYFCASTGGRKIRGDTQYFGPGTRLTVL.

The rearrangement uses TRBV14 and TRBJ2-3; TCRdb's D call of TRBD1 is untestable without DNA. This CDR3 is built from 13 residues. Germline V lookup: CDR1 SGHDN, CDR2 FVKESK. The CDR3 sequence is CASRYPGHDTQYF.

The chain recombines TRBV6-5 with TRBJ2-7. The CDR3 totals 12 residues. From germline, CDR1 is MNHEY and CDR2 SVGAGI. CDR3 sequence reads: CASSYLWGEQYF.

CDR3 protein: CASSWGTEDQETQYF. The rearrangement joins TRBV12-3 or TRBV12-4 to TRBJ2-5; there is no DNA to check the TCRdb D call of TRBD2. The CDR3 loop spans 15 amino acids.

The genes are TRBV14 and TRBJ2-2; TCRdb reports TRBD1, a call that lacks DNA to check it against. CDR1 SGHDN and CDR2 FVKESK come from the germline V gene. The CDR3 contains 15 residues. The CDR3 sequence is CASSQVGPSSGELFF.

The rearrangement uses TRBV20-1 and TRBJ1-4; TCRdb selects TRBD1, and the lack of DNA leaves this call unchecked. Germline-derived CDR1 and CDR2 are DFQATT and SNEGSKA (reference sequence). The CDR3 is 13 residues long. The CDR3 is CSARVQGTEKLFF.

The V gene is TRBV27, the J gene TRBJ2-1; TCRdb indicates TRBD1, and absent DNA this call remains unverified. The CDR3 is 17 residues long. CDR1 and CDR2 (germline): MNHEY, SMNVEV (reference sequence). The CDR3 sequence: CASSLGRAGASYNEQFF.

The chain is built from TRBV2 and TRBJ2-3; TCRdb picks TRBD1, but there is no DNA to check that call. The CDR3 has 14 residues. The germline gives CDR1 SNHLY, CDR2 FYNNEI. The CDR3 here is CASPGESGTDTQYF.

The J gene is TRBJ2-1, the V gene TRBV29-1; TCRdb picks TRBD1, but there is no DNA to check that call. This CDR3 has 12 amino acids. The V gene's germline CDR1 is SQVTM and CDR2 ANQGSEA. The CDR3: CSVGLTQGEQFF.

The rearrangement joins TRBV7-9 to TRBJ1-4; TCRdb reports TRBD1, a call that lacks DNA to check it against. Germline V gene lookup returns CDR1 SEHNR and CDR2 FQNEAQ (reference sequence). This CDR3 contains 14 residues. The CDR3 loop reads CASRMTGVDEKLFF.